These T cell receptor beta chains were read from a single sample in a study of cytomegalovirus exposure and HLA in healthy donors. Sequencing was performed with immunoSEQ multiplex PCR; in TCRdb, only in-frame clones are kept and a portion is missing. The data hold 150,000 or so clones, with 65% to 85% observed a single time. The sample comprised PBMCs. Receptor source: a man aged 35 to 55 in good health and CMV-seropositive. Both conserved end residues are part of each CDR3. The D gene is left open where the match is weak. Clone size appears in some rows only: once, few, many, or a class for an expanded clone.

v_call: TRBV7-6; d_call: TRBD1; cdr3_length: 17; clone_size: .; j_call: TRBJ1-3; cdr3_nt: TGTGCCAGCAGCTTACTGTCGACAGGGAGCTCTGGAAACACCATATATTTT; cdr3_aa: CASSLLSTGSSGNTIYF
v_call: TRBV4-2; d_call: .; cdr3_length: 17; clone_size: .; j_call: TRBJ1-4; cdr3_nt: TGTGCCAGCAGCCAAGAGACAGCAGGGCTGACTAATGAAAAACTGTTTTTT; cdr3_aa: CASSQETAGLTNEKLFF
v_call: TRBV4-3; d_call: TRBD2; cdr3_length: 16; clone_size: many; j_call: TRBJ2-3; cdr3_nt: TGCGCCAGCAGCCAAGAGCGGGGGATAGGGTCAGATACGCAGTATTTT; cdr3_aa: CASSQERGIGSDTQYF
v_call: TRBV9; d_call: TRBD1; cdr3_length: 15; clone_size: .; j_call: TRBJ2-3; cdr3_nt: TGTGCCAGCAGCGTACGACAGGGCCGCACAGATACGCAGTATTTT; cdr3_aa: CASSVRQGRTDTQYF
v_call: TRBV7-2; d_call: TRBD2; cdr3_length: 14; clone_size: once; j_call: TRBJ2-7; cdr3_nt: TGTGCCAGCAGCTTAGGATTGGGAGGGTACGAGCAGTACTTC; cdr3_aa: CASSLGLGGYEQYF
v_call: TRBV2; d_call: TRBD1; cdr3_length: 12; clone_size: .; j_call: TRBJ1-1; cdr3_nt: TGTGCCAGCAGTGGGGACAGCACTGAAGCTTTCTTT; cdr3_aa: CASSGDSTEAFF
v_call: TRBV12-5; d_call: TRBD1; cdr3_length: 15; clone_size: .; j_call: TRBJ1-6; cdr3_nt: TGTGCTAGTGGTTTCGACAGGGCGGGTAATTCACCCCTCCACTTT; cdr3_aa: CASGFDRAGNSPLHF
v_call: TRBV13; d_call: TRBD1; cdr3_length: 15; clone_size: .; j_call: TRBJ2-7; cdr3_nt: TGTGCCAGCAGCTCCGGGACAGGGATCTCCTACGAGCAGTACTTC; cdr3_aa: CASSSGTGISYEQYF
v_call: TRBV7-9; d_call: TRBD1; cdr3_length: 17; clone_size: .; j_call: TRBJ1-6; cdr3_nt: TGTTCCAGCAGCCCCTCCAGGGGAGAGGGGGCGCGTTCACCCCTCCACTTT; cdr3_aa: CSSSPSRGEGARSPLHF
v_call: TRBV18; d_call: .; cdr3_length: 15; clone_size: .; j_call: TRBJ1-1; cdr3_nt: TGTGCCAGCTCACCCCCGGCGGGGGGGAACACTGAAGCTTTCTTT; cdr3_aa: CASSPPAGGNTEAFF
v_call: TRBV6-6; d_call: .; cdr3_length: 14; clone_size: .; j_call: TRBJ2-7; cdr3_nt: TGTGCCAGCAGTTTATGGGCTACCAGCGGCGAGCAGTACTTC; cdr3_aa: CASSLWATSGEQYF
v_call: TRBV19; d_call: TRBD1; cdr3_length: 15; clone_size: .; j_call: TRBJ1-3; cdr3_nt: TGTGCCAGTAGTGACCGACAGGGGTTCGGAAACACCATATATTTT; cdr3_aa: CASSDRQGFGNTIYF
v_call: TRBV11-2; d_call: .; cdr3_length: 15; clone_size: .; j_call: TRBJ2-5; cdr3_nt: TGTGCCAGCAGCCACCTCGGGGACTCGCAAGAGGCCCAGTACTTC; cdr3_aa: CASSHLGDSQEAQYF
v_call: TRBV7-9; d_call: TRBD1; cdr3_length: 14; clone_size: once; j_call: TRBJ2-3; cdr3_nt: TGTGCCTCTGAGGACAGGGGTTCCTCAGATACGCAGTATTTT; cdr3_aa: CASEDRGSSDTQYF
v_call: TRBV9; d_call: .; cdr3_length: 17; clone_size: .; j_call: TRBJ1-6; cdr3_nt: TGTGCCAGCAGCGTAGAGGGGCGGCCGCGCTATAATTCACCCCTCCACTTT; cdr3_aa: CASSVEGRPRYNSPLHF
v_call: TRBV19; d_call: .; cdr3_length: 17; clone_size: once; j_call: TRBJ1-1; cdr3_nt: TGTGCCAGTAGTAGGCGGGACGGTGGTACGGTGAACACTGAAGCTTTCTTT; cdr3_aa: CASSRRDGGTVNTEAFF
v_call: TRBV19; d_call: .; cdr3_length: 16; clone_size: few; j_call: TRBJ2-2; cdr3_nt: TGTGCCAGCAAGGGACCCGGGACACGGAACACCGGGGAGCTGTTTTTT; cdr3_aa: CASKGPGTRNTGELFF
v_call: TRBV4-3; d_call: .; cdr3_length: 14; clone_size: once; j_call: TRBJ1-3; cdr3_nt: TGCGCCAGCAGCCCGGGGGTCACTGGAAACACCATATATTTT; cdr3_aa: CASSPGVTGNTIYF
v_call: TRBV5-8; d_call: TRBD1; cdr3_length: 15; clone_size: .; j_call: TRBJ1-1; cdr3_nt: TGTGCCAGCAGTCCCAGCGGGACAGGGGAAACTGAAGCTTTCTTT; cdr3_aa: CASSPSGTGETEAFF
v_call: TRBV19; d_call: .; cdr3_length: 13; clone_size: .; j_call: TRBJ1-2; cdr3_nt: TGTGCCAGCGGCGACAGCCTTAACTATGGCTACACCTTC; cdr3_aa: CASGDSLNYGYTF
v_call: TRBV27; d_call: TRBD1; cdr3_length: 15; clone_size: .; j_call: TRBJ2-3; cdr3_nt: TGTGCCAGCCATCATTGGGACAGGGCCTTGTATACGCAGTATTTT; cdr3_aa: CASHHWDRALYTQYF
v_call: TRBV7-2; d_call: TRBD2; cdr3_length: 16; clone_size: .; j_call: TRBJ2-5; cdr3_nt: TGTGCCAGCAGCTACGGACTAGCGGGGGGGGAAGAGACCCAGTACTTC; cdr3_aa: CASSYGLAGGEETQYF
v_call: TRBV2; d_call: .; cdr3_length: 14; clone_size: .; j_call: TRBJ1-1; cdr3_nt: TGTGCCAGCAGTGACTTTGGGGCGAACACTGAAGCTTTCTTT; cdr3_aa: CASSDFGANTEAFF
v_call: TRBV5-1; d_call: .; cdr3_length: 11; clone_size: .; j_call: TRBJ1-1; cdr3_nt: TGCGCCAGCTTTAGGGGATCTGAAGCTTTCTTT; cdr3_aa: CASFRGSEAFF
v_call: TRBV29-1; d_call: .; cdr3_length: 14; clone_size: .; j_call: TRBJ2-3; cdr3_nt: TGCAGCGTTGCGAGGGGGGGCAGTACAGATACGCAGTATTTT; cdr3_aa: CSVARGGSTDTQYF
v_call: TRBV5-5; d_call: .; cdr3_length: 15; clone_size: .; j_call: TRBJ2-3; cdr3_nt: TGTGCCAGCAGCTCCGAGGGGGTACGCGCAGATACGCAGTATTTT; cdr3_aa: CASSSEGVRADTQYF